This T cell receptor (beta chain) was captured by sequencing in a study of OX40 agonist ivuxolimab in advanced cancers. Study at large: Ivuxolimab, which patients received intravenously every 2 weeks, was dosed at 0.01 to 10 mg/kg. General study points: At doses 0.1 to 3.0 mg/kg, CD4+ and CD8+ clones expanded. Antigen specificity was not determined for the expanded peripheral T cells.

This clone is a singleton in its sample. The antigen remains undetermined. This table comes from immunoSEQ multiplex PCR, and its TCRdb copy is limited to in-frame clones, with some not included. This table has 65,000 to 95,000 clones, around 87% appearing once. Blood got drawn at baseline, again on cycle 4 day 1, and then on cycle 7 day 1. The germline V gene has CDR1 SGDLS and CDR2 YYNGEE. With 4 bases removed from V and 3 bases from J, the gap between germline ends came to 16 bases. This CDR3 spans 16 amino acids. The sequencing used CD4+ or CD8+ T cells sorted from blood, collected in a trial of the OX40 agonist ivuxolimab. The chain joins TRBV9 to TRBJ2-2, with D hard to call. This TCR was recovered from an adult with an advanced solid tumor such as melanoma, head and neck, liver or kidney cancer. The CDR3 sequence: CASSQEKGLDTGELFF. CDR3 bases: TGTGCCAGCAGCCAGGAAAAAGGGTTGGACACCGGGGAGCTGTTTTTT. The full variable domain, rest sourced from reference TRBV9 and TRBJ2-2, is DSGVTQTPKHLITATGQRVTLRCSPRSGDLSVYWYQQSLDQGLQFLIQYYNGEERAKGNILERFSAQQFPDLHSELNLSSLELGDSALYFCASSQEKGLDTGELFFGEGSRLTVL.